The clone carrying this T cell receptor (beta chain) appeared once. Method: immunoSEQ multiplex PCR; TCRdb's copy keeps in-frame clones and lacks some. The repertoire has 28,000 or so clones, roughly three quarters of them found once; the top ten carry 0.85% to 1.2%. This specimen comes from a study of memory CD4+ T cells and cytomegalovirus serostatus. V lost 0 bases to trimming and J lost 4 bases, with 13 bases between them. CDR3 length: 16 residues. The germline CDR1 and CDR2 sequences are ENHRY and SYGVKD. Single viable CD3+CD4+CD8-CD45RO+ cells were sorted as the memory CD4+ T cells. Sequenced sample: memory CD4+ T cells from blood. The chain recombines TRBV10-3 with TRBJ2-1; tentatively, D is TRBD1 (5 bases). The receptor was isolated from an adult in good health and CMV-seronegative. The CDR3 bases are TGTGCCATCAGTGAGTCGAGAGCGACAGAGTACAATGAGCAGTTCTTC. This encodes CAISESRATEYNEQFF.